What follows is one T cell receptor (beta chain) and its context. The CDR3 has 15 residues. Trimming took 2 bases from V and 6 from J, leaving 16 bases between them. Germline V gene sequence: CDR1 SNHLY, CDR2 FYNNEI. Deep was the level used in running the assay. This table comes from immunoSEQ multiplex PCR, and its TCRdb copy is limited to in-frame clones, with some not included. This sample has some 2 million clones; about 94% occur once, and the top ten carry around 1.1%. This sample was taken from a study of shared clonotypes between healthy human individuals. The overall study: The composition of the donors was two women and a few men aged 18 to 49.

Naive CD8 populations comprised CD45RO-negative cells positively selected for CCR7, excluding terminally differentiated effector memory CD45RA+ cells. This sequence joins TRBV2 and TRBJ1-2, with D tentatively TRBD1 (5 bases). The sample taken for sequencing was naive CD8+ T cells sorted from blood. The sequence was collected from a young man in good health. CDR3 sequence (DNA): TGTGCCAGCAGTGAATTTGCACAGGCTGGGGATGGCTACACCTTC. Residues: CASSEFAQAGDGYTF.